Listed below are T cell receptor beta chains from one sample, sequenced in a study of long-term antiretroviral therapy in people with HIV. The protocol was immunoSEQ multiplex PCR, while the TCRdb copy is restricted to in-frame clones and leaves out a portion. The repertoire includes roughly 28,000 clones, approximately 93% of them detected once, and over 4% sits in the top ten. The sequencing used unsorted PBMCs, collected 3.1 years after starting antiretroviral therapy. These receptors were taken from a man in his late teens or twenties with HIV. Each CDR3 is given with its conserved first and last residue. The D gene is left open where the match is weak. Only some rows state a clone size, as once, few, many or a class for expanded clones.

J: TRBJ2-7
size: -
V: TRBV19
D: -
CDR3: CASSSLNYEQYF
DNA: TGTGCCAGTAGTAGCTTGAACTACGAGCAGTACTTC

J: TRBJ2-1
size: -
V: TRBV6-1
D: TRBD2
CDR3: CASSDFASGGKGEQFF
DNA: TGTGCCAGCAGTGATTTCGCTAGCGGGGGCAAGGGCGAGCAGTTCTTC

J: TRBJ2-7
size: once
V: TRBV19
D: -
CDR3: CASSAGATSYEQYF
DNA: TGTGCCAGTAGCGCCGGGGCGACTAGTTACGAGCAGTACTTC

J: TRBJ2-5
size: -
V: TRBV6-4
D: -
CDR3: CAPDEGKETQYF
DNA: TGTGCCCCCGATGAGGGCAAAGAGACCCAGTACTTC

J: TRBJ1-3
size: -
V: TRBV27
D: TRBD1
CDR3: CASSPYPDRNTIYF
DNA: TGTGCCAGCAGTCCGTACCCGGACAGGAACACCATATATTTT

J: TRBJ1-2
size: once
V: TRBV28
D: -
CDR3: CASSLLGNYGYTF
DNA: TGTGCCAGCAGTTTATTGGGCAACTATGGCTACACCTTC

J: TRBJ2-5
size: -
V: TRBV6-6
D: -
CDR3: CASSYPGKAPETQYF
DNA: TGTGCCAGCAGTTACCCGGGCAAGGCCCCAGAGACCCAGTACTTC

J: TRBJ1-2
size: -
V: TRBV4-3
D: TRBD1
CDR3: CASSPSIRKDRGSGYTF
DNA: TGCGCCAGCAGCCCTTCAATCCGTAAAGACAGGGGCAGTGGCTACACCTTC

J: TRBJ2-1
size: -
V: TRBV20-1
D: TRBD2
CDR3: CSAPRGGEQFF
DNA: TGCAGTGCACCCCGCGGGGGTGAGCAGTTCTTC

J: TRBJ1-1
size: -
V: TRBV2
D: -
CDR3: CASSEAGGTEAFF
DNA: TGTGCCAGCAGTGAAGCGGGGGGAACTGAAGCTTTCTTT

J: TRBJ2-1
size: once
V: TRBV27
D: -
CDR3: CASSLGGWGEQFF
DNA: TGTGCCAGCAGTTTAGGGGGCTGGGGTGAGCAGTTCTTC

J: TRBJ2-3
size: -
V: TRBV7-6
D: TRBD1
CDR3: CASSLGTGWADTQYF
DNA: TGTGCCAGCAGCTTAGGGACAGGGTGGGCAGATACGCAGTATTTT

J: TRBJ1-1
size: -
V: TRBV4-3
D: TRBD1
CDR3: CASSQGQGVLGTEAFF
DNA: TGCGCCAGCAGCCAGGGACAGGGTGTGTTGGGGACTGAAGCTTTCTTT

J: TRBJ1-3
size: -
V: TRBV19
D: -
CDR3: CASSILEPGNTIYF
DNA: TGTGCCAGTAGTATCCTCGAGCCTGGAAACACCATATATTTT

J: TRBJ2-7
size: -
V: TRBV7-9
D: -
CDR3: CASGAWTGRVGEQYF
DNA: TGTGCCAGCGGAGCATGGACAGGGAGGGTCGGCGAGCAGTACTTC

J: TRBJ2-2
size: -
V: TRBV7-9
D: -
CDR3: CASSAYTGELFF
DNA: TGTGCCAGCAGCGCTTACACCGGGGAGCTGTTTTTT

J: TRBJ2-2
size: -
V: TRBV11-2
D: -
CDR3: CASRLGRENTGELFF
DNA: TGTGCCAGCAGATTGGGGCGGGAGAACACCGGGGAGCTGTTTTTT

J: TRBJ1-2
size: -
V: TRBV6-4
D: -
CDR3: CASRGVQEFYGYTF
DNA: TGTGCCAGCAGGGGAGTACAGGAGTTCTATGGCTACACCTTC

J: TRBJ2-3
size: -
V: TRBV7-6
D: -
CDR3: CASSLSGITDTQYF
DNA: TGTGCCAGCAGCTTGAGTGGGATCACAGATACGCAGTATTTT

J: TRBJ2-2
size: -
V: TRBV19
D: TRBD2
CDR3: CASSIPSGRSPGELFF
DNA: TGTGCCAGTAGTATTCCCAGCGGGAGGTCCCCCGGGGAGCTGTTTTTT

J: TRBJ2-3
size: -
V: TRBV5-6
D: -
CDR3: CASSLTDTQYF
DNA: TGTGCCAGCAGCTTGACAGATACGCAGTATTTT

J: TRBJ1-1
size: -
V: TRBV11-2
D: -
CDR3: CASSLAPDLEAFF
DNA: TGTGCCAGCAGCTTAGCCCCAGACCTAGAAGCTTTCTTT

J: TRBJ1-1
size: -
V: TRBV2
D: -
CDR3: CASSVGTAMNTEAFF
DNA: TGTGCCAGCAGTGTAGGAACCGCCATGAACACTGAAGCTTTCTTT

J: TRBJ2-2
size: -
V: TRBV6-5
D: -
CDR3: CASSGTGTSGELFF
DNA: TGTGCCAGCAGTGGAACGGGGACGTCCGGGGAGCTGTTTTTT

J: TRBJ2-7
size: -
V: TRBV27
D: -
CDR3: CASSFEGPYEQYF
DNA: TGTGCCAGCAGTTTCGAGGGACCGTACGAGCAGTACTTC

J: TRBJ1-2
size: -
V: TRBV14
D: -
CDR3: CASSQAGGGYGYTF
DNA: TGTGCCAGCAGCCAAGCCGGGGGGGGGTATGGCTACACCTTC

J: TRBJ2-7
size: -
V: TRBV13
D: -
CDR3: CASSPDRVHEQYF
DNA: TGTGCCAGCAGCCCCGATCGTGTACACGAGCAGTACTTC

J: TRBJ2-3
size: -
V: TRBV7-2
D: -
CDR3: CASSPGTIGDTQYF
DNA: TGTGCCAGCAGCCCAGGGACAATCGGAGATACGCAGTATTTT

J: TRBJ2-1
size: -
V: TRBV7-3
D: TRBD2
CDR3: CASSPGLAGVVEQFF
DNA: TGTGCCAGCAGCCCTGGACTAGCGGGAGTTGTTGAGCAGTTCTTC

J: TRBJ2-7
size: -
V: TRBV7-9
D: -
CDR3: CASSRDGYEQYF
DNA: TGTGCCAGCAGCCGCGACGGTTACGAGCAGTACTTC

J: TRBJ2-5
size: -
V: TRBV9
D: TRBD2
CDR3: CASSVGTSGMALIQETQYF
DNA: TGTGCCAGCAGCGTGGGGACTAGCGGGATGGCCCTAATACAAGAGACCCAGTACTTC

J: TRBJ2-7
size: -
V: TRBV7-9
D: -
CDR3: CASSLAALGVEQYF
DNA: TGTGCCAGCAGCTTAGCGGCACTGGGGGTCGAGCAGTACTTC

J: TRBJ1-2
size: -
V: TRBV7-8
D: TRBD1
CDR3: CASSFAGTVPTNYGYTF
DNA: TGTGCCAGCAGCTTTGCCGGGACAGTGCCAACTAACTATGGCTACACCTTC

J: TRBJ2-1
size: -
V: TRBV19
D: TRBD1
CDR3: CATIGRGRYNEQFF
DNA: TGTGCCACCATAGGTAGGGGGCGGTACAATGAGCAGTTCTTC

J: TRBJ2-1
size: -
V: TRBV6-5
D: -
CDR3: CASTPRPDNEQFF
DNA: TGTGCCAGCACCCCACGGCCTGACAATGAGCAGTTCTTC

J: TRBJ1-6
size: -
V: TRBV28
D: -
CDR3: CASSFSYNSPLHF
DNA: TGTGCCAGCAGTTTCTCCTATAATTCACCCCTCCACTTT

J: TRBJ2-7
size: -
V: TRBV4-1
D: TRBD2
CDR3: CASSQGGLAHEQYF
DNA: TGCGCCAGCAGCCAGGGGGGACTAGCTCACGAGCAGTACTTC

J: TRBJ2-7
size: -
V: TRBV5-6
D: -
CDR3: CASSLTGSYEQYF
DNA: TGTGCCAGCAGCTTGACAGGGAGCTACGAGCAGTACTTC

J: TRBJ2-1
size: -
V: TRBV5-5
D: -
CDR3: CASSLAGETRWFF
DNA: TGTGCCAGCAGCTTGGCCGGGGAGACTAGATGGTTCTTC

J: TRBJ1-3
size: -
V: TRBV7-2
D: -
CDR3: CASSSFPGVSGNTIYF
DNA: TGTGCCAGCAGCTCCTTCCCGGGGGTCTCTGGAAACACCATATATTTT

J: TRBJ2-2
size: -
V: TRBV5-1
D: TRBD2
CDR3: CASSTRLAVFPNTGELFF
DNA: TGCGCCAGCAGCACGAGACTAGCGGTGTTTCCGAACACCGGGGAGCTGTTTTTT

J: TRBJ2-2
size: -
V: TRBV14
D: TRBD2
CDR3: CASSQERLAEYTGELFF
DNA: TGTGCCAGCAGCCAAGAAAGACTAGCGGAGTACACCGGGGAGCTGTTTTTT